This T cell receptor beta chain is drawn from a study of blood T cell repertoires in COVID-19. The data were produced by immunoSEQ multiplex PCR, yet TCRdb's version contains in-frame clones alone and is incomplete. This sample yields around 250,000 clones, of which about 80% are seen a single time; about 3% belongs to the top ten. Which cohort a participant joined came from the clinical history participants gave. CDR1 is LNHDA, CDR2 SQIVND, per germline (reference sequence). There are 15 residues in the CDR3. The trim removed 1 base at V and 2 bases at J, leaving 5 bases unmatched. This clone occurred once.

The sample comprised PBMCs or T cells enriched from blood (not recorded which). This clonotype was sampled from a man aged 50 or older who had recovered from COVID-19. The V call is TRBV19, the J call TRBJ2-7; 7 bases map to TRBD2. In nucleotides, the CDR3 is TGTGCCAGTAGTATAGCAGCGGGACTTGCCTACGAGCAGTACTTC. It translates to CASSIAAGLAYEQYF.